This paragraph reports one TCR beta chain. Germline CDR1 is MDHEN and CDR2 is SYDVKM. This CDR3 region has 17 residues. Trimming at V came to 5 bases and at J to 0 bases, leaving 13 bases not matched to a gene. The data belong to a study of cytomegalovirus exposure and HLA in healthy donors. PCR employed 60 Vbeta and 13 Jbeta primers. Sequencing used immunoSEQ multiplex PCR; TCRdb keeps in-frame clones, though not all of them. Of about 150,000 clones detected, 60% to 85% appear once; the ten largest clones hold more than 10%. Sequencing was done on a sample of PBMCs. The clonotype was recovered from a man aged 35-49 years in good health and CMV-seropositive. The V gene is TRBV28, the J gene TRBJ2-7; TRBD1 matches at 7 bases. The CDR3 region is CASSLVYGRGSSYEQYF. The DNA of the CDR3 is TGTGCCAGCAGTCTAGTTTATGGCAGGGGGTCCTCCTACGAGCAGTACTTC.